The rows below give T cell receptor beta chains drawn from one sample of a study of T-cell reconstitution after alpha-beta-depleted transplantation in children. From the PCR reads, TCRdb called clonotypes with MiXCR, one entry per CDR3 protein. The repertoire holds 200,000 to 250,000 distinct CDR3 sequences, with roughly 9% as singletons. The source material was PBMCs from the stem cell graft donor, sampled from the stem cell graft. The receptors here all came from a human donor who donated a stem cell graft to a child with acute lymphoblastic leukemia. CDR3s include the opening cysteine and the closing phenylalanine or tryptophan. D genes are given only for firm matches. Only part of the rows carry a size: once, few, many, or a class if the clone is expanded.

D gene	V gene	J gene	clone size	CDR3 protein	CDR3 DNA
TRBD1	TRBV6-1	TRBJ2-7	.	CASRSLRDRVYHEQYF	TGTGCCAGCAGATCACTACGGGACAGGGTCTACCACGAGCAGTACTTC
.	TRBV20-1	TRBJ1-5	many	CSARTGDQPQHF	TGCAGTGCTCGGACGGGGGATCAGCCCCAGCATTTT
.	TRBV2	TRBJ2-2	.	CASSRTEAGTGELFF	TGTGCCAGCAGTCGGACCGAGGCGGGCACCGGGGAGCTGTTTTTT
.	TRBV12-3/TRBV12-4	TRBJ2-2	.	CASSPGRGSAGELFF	TGTGCCAGCAGTCCCGGACGGGGGTCAGCCGGGGAGCTGTTTTTT
.	TRBV10-3	TRBJ2-1	many	CAISESGSRGGNEQFF	TGTGCCATCAGTGAGTCGGGTAGCCGGGGCGGGAATGAGCAGTTCTTC
TRBD1	TRBV19	TRBJ1-2	few	CASSTSSTGGRGYTF	TGTGCCAGTAGTACCTCCTCCACAGGGGGTAGGGGCTACACCTTC
.	TRBV24-1	TRBJ2-3	many	CATSEPGTDTQYF	TGTGCCACCAGTGAGCCAGGGACAGATACGCAGTATTTT
.	TRBV5-1	TRBJ2-1	many	CASSLRAADEQFF	TGCGCCAGCAGCTTACGGGCCGCGGATGAGCAGTTCTTC
.	TRBV4-1	TRBJ1-2	many	CASSQENRHYGYTF	TGCGCCAGCAGCCAAGAGAACAGGCACTATGGCTACACCTTC
TRBD1	TRBV18	TRBJ2-7	.	CASSLETGLHYEQYF	TGTGCCAGCTCCCTAGAGACAGGGTTGCATTACGAGCAGTACTTC